The clone carrying this TCR beta chain was detected many times. Its matching antigen is unknown. The source of the sample is a study of T cells in Graves' hyperthyroidism and ophthalmopathy. Findings and limits, study-wide: Most thyroid clonotypes with frequency above 0.001 were detected in blood.

Germline-derived CDR1 and CDR2 are SGHNT and YENEEA. The CDR3 contains 15 residues. Trimming removed 4 bases at V and 4 bases at J, with 17 bases between. Authors of the study amplified TCR beta CDR3 regions from RNA transcripts. A set of HTBI primers served as the primers for a first-round RT-PCR of the TCR CDR3. TCRdb redid the calling of the multiplex PCR reads with MiXCR, one entry per CDR3 protein. Counted here are fewer than 650,000 distinct CDR3 sequences, around 14% occurring once; the ten biggest clones make up around 5.4%. Reasons for excluding patients were uncontrolled infection, other autoimmune disease, pregnancy or lactation.

This receptor was obtained from a woman aged 25 to 39 with Graves' hyperthyroidism that later progressed to Graves' ophthalmopathy. The genes are TRBV11-3 and TRBJ2-7, with D possibly TRBD1 on 6 matching bases. The sequenced sample was blood. The CDR3 coding sequence is TGTGCCAGCAGCTCATTACAGGGAACAGGGTACGAGCAGTACTTC. Protein product: CASSSLQGTGYEQYF.